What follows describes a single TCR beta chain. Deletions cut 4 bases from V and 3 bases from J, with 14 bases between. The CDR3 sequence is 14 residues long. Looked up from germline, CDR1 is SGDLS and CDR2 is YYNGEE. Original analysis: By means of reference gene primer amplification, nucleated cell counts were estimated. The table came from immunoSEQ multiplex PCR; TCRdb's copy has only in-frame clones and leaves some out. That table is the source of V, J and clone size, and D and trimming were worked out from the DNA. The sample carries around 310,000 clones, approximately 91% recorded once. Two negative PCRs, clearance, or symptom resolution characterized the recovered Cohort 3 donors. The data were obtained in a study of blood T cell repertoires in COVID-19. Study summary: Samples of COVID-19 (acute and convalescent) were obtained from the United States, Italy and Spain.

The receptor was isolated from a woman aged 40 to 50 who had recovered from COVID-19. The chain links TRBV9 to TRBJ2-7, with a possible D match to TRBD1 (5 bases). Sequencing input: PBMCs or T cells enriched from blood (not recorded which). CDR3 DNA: TGTGCCAGCAGCCCCGACAGTCGTGTCTACGAGCAGTACTTC. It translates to CASSPDSRVYEQYF.